Listed below are T cell receptor beta chains from one sample, sequenced in a study of blood T cell repertoires in COVID-19. TCRdb keeps only in-frame clones here, not all; method: immunoSEQ multiplex PCR. In the table there are around 270,000 clones, less than 90% of which are singletons. Sequencing used peripheral blood. These receptors all stem from a woman between 40 and 55 years old who had recovered from COVID-19. CDR3s include the opening cysteine and the closing phenylalanine or tryptophan. A D gene is named only where the DNA matches it firmly. Expanded clones get a size class; other rows say once, few or many, or leave the size out.

d_gene | j_gene | v_gene | abundance | CDR3nt | CDR3aa
NA | TRBJ2-3 | TRBV19 | NA | TGTGCCAGTAGTGTGGGACTTTTGGGAGATACGCAGTATTTT | CASSVGLLGDTQYF
TRBD2 | TRBJ2-1 | TRBV5-1 | NA | TGCGCCAGCAGCTTGGGGGGCGGGGGACCCTACAATGAGCAGTTCTTC | CASSLGGGGPYNEQFF
NA | TRBJ2-1 | TRBV7-2 | NA | TGTGCCAGCAACCCGGGGGGCCCCCTTATCTACAATGAGCAGTTCTTC | CASNPGGPLIYNEQFF
NA | TRBJ2-7 | TRBV28 | NA | TGTGCCAGCAGTTTAGTCAGGGGTAGATCCGAGCAGTACTTC | CASSLVRGRSEQYF
TRBD1 | TRBJ2-3 | TRBV30 | NA | TGTGCCTGGAGTAAAGGGACAGGGGGCCGGGCGGATACGCAGTATTTT | CAWSKGTGGRADTQYF
TRBD1 | TRBJ2-3 | TRBV10-3 | once | TGTGCCACCAGGGACAGTTCTAGCACAGATACGCAGTATTTT | CATRDSSSTDTQYF
NA | TRBJ1-5 | TRBV30 | NA | TGTGCCTGGAGTCCCGTGGGACTGTCCACGCCCCAGCATTTT | CAWSPVGLSTPQHF
TRBD1 | TRBJ1-6 | TRBV7-2 | NA | TGTGCCAGCAGCTTGGACAGGGGGTCGCCCCTCCACTTT | CASSLDRGSPLHF
NA | TRBJ2-3 | TRBV2 | NA | TGTGCCAGCAGAACAACCCTGGGGAGGACGCGTGGAGATACGCAGTATTTT | CASRTTLGRTRGDTQYF
NA | TRBJ1-2 | TRBV19 | NA | TGTGCCAGTAGTATAGAGGAGCCTCTCCCCTATGGCTACACCTTC | CASSIEEPLPYGYTF
TRBD2 | TRBJ2-7 | TRBV29-1 | NA | TGCAGCGTGACTCCTAGCGGGGGACCCTTCGCGGAGCAGTACTTC | CSVTPSGGPFAEQYF
TRBD1 | TRBJ2-2 | TRBV6-4 | few | TGTGCCAGCAAAGGACAGGGGGCTACCGGGGAGCTGTTTTTT | CASKGQGATGELFF
TRBD1 | TRBJ1-3 | TRBV18 | NA | TGTGCCAGCTCACCACCGGGAAAGGGGGCGAGTGGAAACACCATATATTTT | CASSPPGKGASGNTIYF
NA | TRBJ1-1 | TRBV6-2/TRBV6-3 | NA | TGTGCCAGCAGTTACTCGATAGGGACTGATCACACTGAAGCTTTCTTT | CASSYSIGTDHTEAFF
TRBD1 | TRBJ1-1 | TRBV14 | NA | TGTGCCAGCAGCCAACCCATGGACAGGGCGAACACTGAAGCTTTCTTT | CASSQPMDRANTEAFF
NA | TRBJ1-2 | TRBV6-5 | NA | TGTGCCAGCCAAAACAGCTATGGCTACACCTTC | CASQNSYGYTF
NA | TRBJ2-7 | TRBV5-4 | few | TGTGCCAGCAGCCCAGGATCGTCCTACGAGCAGTACTTC | CASSPGSSYEQYF
NA | TRBJ2-3 | TRBV7-2 | NA | TGTGCCAGCAGTCTAGTCTGGGGGCCAAGCACAGATACGCAGTATTTT | CASSLVWGPSTDTQYF
NA | TRBJ2-7 | TRBV30 | NA | TGTGCCTGGACGACAGGGACTCTAACCCCCATCTACGAGCAGTACTTC | CAWTTGTLTPIYEQYF
TRBD1 | TRBJ2-7 | TRBV6-5 | NA | TGTGCCAGCAGTTACTCGGGGACAGAGAGAGCCTACGAGCAGTACTTC | CASSYSGTERAYEQYF
NA | TRBJ1-1 | TRBV28 | NA | TGTGCCAGCAGTTCCCCAGCGGGAGTGAACACTGAAGCTTTCTTT | CASSSPAGVNTEAFF
TRBD1 | TRBJ1-2 | TRBV28 | NA | TGTGCCAGCAGTTTATCGGGACAGGGGAGGGGAACCTACACCTTC | CASSLSGQGRGTYTF
TRBD1 | TRBJ1-1 | TRBV11-2 | NA | TGTGCCAGCAGCCCCAGACAGGGGGGCACTGAAGCTTTCTTT | CASSPRQGGTEAFF
NA | TRBJ1-2 | TRBV6-4 | NA | TGTGCCAGCAGTGACGGGCCAGGGCACGGCTACACCTTC | CASSDGPGHGYTF
TRBD1 | TRBJ2-5 | TRBV6-4 | NA | TGTGCCAGCAGCCGGGACAGGGACGGCGGAGAGACCCAGTACTTC | CASSRDRDGGETQYF
TRBD1 | TRBJ1-1 | TRBV6-5 | NA | TGTGCCAGCGCCCGGGGCAGGGGGTTCGACACTGAAGCTTTCTTT | CASARGRGFDTEAFF
TRBD2 | TRBJ2-7 | TRBV3-1/TRBV3-2 | NA | TGTGCCAGCAGCCCTTATCCGGCAGCGGGGTATGAGCAGTACTTC | CASSPYPAAGYEQYF
TRBD1 | TRBJ2-5 | TRBV19 | NA | TGTGCCAGTAGTATTGGGACAGTGTACCAAGAGACCCAGTACTTC | CASSIGTVYQETQYF
NA | TRBJ2-1 | TRBV5-8 | NA | TGTGCCAGCAACCTCGAGACCTACAATGAGCAGTTCTTC | CASNLETYNEQFF
TRBD1 | TRBJ2-7 | TRBV18 | NA | TGTGCCAGCTCAAGGGGACAGAGCTCCTACGAGCAGTACTTC | CASSRGQSSYEQYF
TRBD1 | TRBJ2-2 | TRBV28 | NA | TGTGCCAGCAGTTTGAACAGGGGAAGTCATGCCGGGGAGCTGTTTTTT | CASSLNRGSHAGELFF
TRBD1 | TRBJ2-4 | TRBV5-1 | NA | TGCGCCAGCAGCTTGGCCGAGGGACAGGGGCGGCACATTCAGTACTTC | CASSLAEGQGRHIQYF
TRBD2 | TRBJ2-2 | TRBV18 | NA | TGTGCCAGCTCACCCCCGACGGGGGGGCCGAGAACCGGGGAGCTGTTTTTT | CASSPPTGGPRTGELFF
NA | TRBJ1-2 | TRBV5-6 | once | TGTGCCAGCAGCTCCCGGGAGCTCTATGGCTACACCTTC | CASSSRELYGYTF
TRBD1 | TRBJ2-7 | TRBV2 | NA | TGTGCCAGCAGTGAAGGGGACAGAGATTGGTCCTACGAGCAGTACTTC | CASSEGDRDWSYEQYF
TRBD1 | TRBJ1-1 | TRBV5-1 | NA | TGCGCCAGCAGCTTGGGAGGGGGGACAGGTATAAGGGGCACTGAAGCTTTCTTT | CASSLGGGTGIRGTEAFF